The sequence of this TCR beta chain was determined in a study of long-term antiretroviral therapy in people with HIV. General observations from the study: Clones with expansion before ART led the repertoire at all time points. Post-treatment diversity went higher with ART but stayed below transplant donor controls.

The CDR3 has 17 amino acids. Unmatched junction bases numbered 7, after V lost 4 bases and J lost 2 bases. Germline assignment: CDR1 SGHVS and CDR2 FQNEAQ. Runs used v3.0 of the immunoSEQ assay and were done at survey level. Measured with immunoSEQ multiplex PCR; TCRdb has only the in-frame clones, and not every one. The repertoire holds around 20,000 clones, with around 84% as singletons. A note on this clone: Antigen specificity is unknown.

The specimen was unsorted PBMCs, collected around 5.9 years after starting antiretroviral therapy. The V and J genes are TRBV7-8 and TRBJ2-1, with TRBD1 identical over 11 bases. The origin of this receptor is a man aged 25-45 years with HIV. This chain's CDR3 is CASSSGTGGFAYNEQFF. The CDR3, as DNA: TGTGCCAGCAGCTCGGGGACAGGGGGTTTCGCCTACAATGAGCAGTTCTTC.